One and the same sample provided the 29 T cell receptor beta chains below, sequenced in a study of blood T cell repertoires in COVID-19. Here immunoSEQ multiplex PCR was the method, and the copy in TCRdb shows in-frame clones only, minus some. The repertoire holds roughly 220,000 clones, under 90% seen once, with roughly 5.7% in the top ten. Sequencing used peripheral blood. Receptor source: a man older than 75 with acute or convalescent COVID-19.

The sample holds one count of this clone. The V and J genes are TRBV19 and TRBJ2-1; weak D call: TRBD1 (6 bases). The CDR3 length is 16 residues. Trimming took 4 bases from V and 0 from J, leaving 13 bases between them. From germline, CDR1 is LNHDA and CDR2 SQIVND (reference sequence). In DNA form, the CDR3 reads TGTGCCAGTAGTAGGGAGTTACAGGGCTCCTACAATGAGCAGTTCTTC. It codes for CASSRELQGSYNEQFF.

The gene calls are TRBV5-1 and TRBJ1-5; no reliable D call. In germline, CDR1 is SGHRS, CDR2 YFSETQ. Between the trimmed V and J ends, which lost 1 base and 4 bases, there was a span of 12 bases. This CDR3 has 15 residues. Written as DNA, the CDR3 is TGCGCCAGCAGCTTGAGAGGACTGGATAATCAGCCCCAGCATTTT. Amino acids: CASSLRGLDNQPQHF. Variable domain in full (rest from reference TRBV5-1 and TRBJ1-5): KAGVTQTPRYLIKTRGQQVTLSCSPISGHRSVSWYQQTPGQGLQFLFEYFSETQRNKGNFPGRFSGRQFSNSRSEMNVSTLELGDSALYLCASSLRGLDNQPQHFGDGTRLSIL.

The chain uses TRBV24-1 and TRBJ2-1; 8 nucleotides align to TRBD1. The V and J ends lost 8 bases and 7 bases, in that order; junction bases with no gene match: 6. Looked up from germline, CDR1 is KGHDR and CDR2 is SFDVKD. CDR3 length equals 13 residues. The CDR3 DNA is TGTGCCACCAACGGACAGGGTAGTAATGAGCAGTTCTTC. Its protein product is CATNGQGSNEQFF.

V is TRBV3-1 (or the pseudogene TRBV3-2) and J is TRBJ2-1; the match to TRBD2 covers 7 bases. Per germline, CDR1 LGHDT and CDR2 YNNKEL (reference sequence). Losses at the gene ends were 8 bases for V and 6 bases for J; bases not matched to a gene: 4. The CDR3 is 12 amino acids. The CDR3 nucleotides are TGTGCCAGCGGGAGGGCCTCCAATGAGCAGTTCTTC. Its translation: CASGRASNEQFF.

The chain carries TRBV28 and TRBJ2-7; TRBD1 agrees at 9 bases. CDR3 length: 14 amino acids. V dropped 6 bases and J dropped 3; count of bases not matched to a gene: 6. Germline values: CDR1 MDHEN, CDR2 SYDVKM. CDR3 loop: CASRTTGQGYEQYF. DNA for the CDR3: TGTGCCAGCAGAACTACGGGACAGGGCTACGAGCAGTACTTC.

The V call is TRBV7-2, the J call TRBJ1-5; D is possibly TRBD1 (5 bases). Germline assignment: CDR1 SGHTA and CDR2 FQGNSA. The CDR3 is 15 residues long. V was shortened by 3 bases and J by 4 bases, with 13 bases between the two germline ends. The CDR3 here is CASSFSWGLNQPQHF. The CDR3 DNA reads as TGTGCCAGCAGCTTCAGCTGGGGCCTTAATCAGCCCCAGCATTTT.

The rearrangement joins TRBV2 to TRBJ1-4, with a tentative D call TRBD1 (5 bases). Germline lookup yields CDR1 SNHLY and CDR2 FYNNEI. Trimming removed 4 bases at V and 0 bases at J, with 9 bases between. The CDR3 has 15 residues. The CDR3 DNA reads as TGTGCCAGCAGTGGAAAGGGGACAACTAATGAAAAACTGTTTTTT. Residues: CASSGKGTTNEKLFF.

J is TRBJ2-7 and V is TRBV3-1 (or the pseudogene TRBV3-2), with 15 bases fitting TRBD2. V dropped 2 bases and J dropped 3; count of bases not matched to a gene: 17. The CDR3 covers 21 residues. Germline values: CDR1 LGHDT, CDR2 YNNKEL (reference sequence). The CDR3 region is CASSQTFGTSGRPVKVYEQYV. In DNA, the CDR3 is TGTGCCAGCAGCCAAACTTTTGGGACTAGCGGGAGGCCTGTAAAAGTCTACGAGCAGTACGTC.

This rearrangement joins TRBV6-6 to TRBJ2-1; D might be TRBD1 (6 bases). V was clipped by 5 bases and J by 8 bases, with 16 bases between them. Germline assignment: CDR1 MNHNY and CDR2 SVGAGI (reference sequence). The CDR3 is made up of 14 amino acids. CDR3 sequence reads: CASSDRSANDEQFF. The DNA for the CDR3 is TGTGCCAGCAGTGACAGGTCTGCGAACGATGAGCAGTTCTTC.

Written as DNA, the CDR3 is TGTGCCAGCAGCCTCGGCCCGGGGGCTGGGGCCAACGTCCTGACTTTC. It encodes CASSLGPGAGANVLTF. The gene calls are TRBV11-1 and TRBJ2-6, with D perhaps TRBD2 (6 bases). Germline-derived CDR1 and CDR2 are SGHAT and FQDESV (reference sequence). This CDR3 region has 16 residues. Trimming stripped 5 bases from V and 2 bases from J, with 13 bases between.

The chain uses TRBV11-3 and TRBJ2-1; TRBD1 matches 9 bases. Germline CDR1 reads SGHNT; CDR2 reads YENEEA. The CDR3 totals 15 residues. The V segment lost 1 base and the J segment 9 bases; nucleotides outside the gene matches: 7. The CDR3, as DNA: TGTGCCAGCAGCTTAGCCGGGACAGGGAAAACTGAGCAGTTCTTC. This gives the protein CASSLAGTGKTEQFF.

This clone came up once. This chain links TRBV11-2 with TRBJ1-5; D is unresolved. CDR1 is SGHAT and CDR2 is FQNNGV in the germline V gene. CDR3 length: 13 amino acids. Trimming removed 2 bases at V and 1 base at J, with 3 bases between. CDR3 coding DNA: TGTGCCAGCAGCTTAATAAGCAATCAGCCCCAGCATTTT. Its protein is CASSLISNQPQHF.

J is TRBJ2-1 and V is TRBV25-1; the match to TRBD2 covers 9 bases. The germline CDR1 and CDR2 sequences are MGHDK and SYGVNS. CDR3 length equals 13 residues. V was clipped by 6 bases and J by 4 bases; unmatched bases: 1. This CDR3 is CASSLAGYNEQFF. CDR3 nucleotide sequence: TGTGCCAGCAGCCTAGCGGGGTACAATGAGCAGTTCTTC.

DNA of the CDR3: TGTGCCAGCAGCCCAGGGGGCCGGCCCTCCGAGCAGTACTTC. Its translation is CASSPGGRPSEQYF. V usage is TRBV7-8 and J usage is TRBJ2-7, with 8 bases fitting TRBD1. The CDR3 spans 14 residues. Germline CDR1 is SGHVS and CDR2 is FQNEAQ. V lost 5 bases to trimming and J lost 6 bases; unmatched junction nucleotides: 9.

V and J are TRBV5-1 and TRBJ1-4, with D tentatively TRBD1 (6 bases). The V end lost 4 bases, the J end lost 4 bases, and 14 bases lay between the germline ends. Germline V gene data show CDR1 as SGHRS and CDR2 as YFSETQ. CDR3 length: 15 residues. The CDR3 reads CASSPNTGNNEKLFF. As DNA, the CDR3 is TGCGCCAGCAGCCCTAATACAGGGAATAATGAAAAACTGTTTTTT.

V and J are TRBV18 and TRBJ1-1; tentative D call: TRBD1 (5 bases). Trimming left V 3 bases short and J 5 bases short, with 13 bases between. Germline V gene data show CDR1 as KGHSH and CDR2 as LQKENI. This CDR3 spans 14 amino acids. CDR3 region: CASSPGQGRTEAFF. The CDR3 DNA reads as TGTGCCAGCTCACCCGGGCAGGGAAGGACTGAAGCTTTCTTT. Full variable domain (missing parts from reference TRBV18 and TRBJ1-1): NAGVMQNPRHLVRRRGQEARLRCSPMKGHSHVYWYRQLPEEGLKFMVYLQKENIIDESGMPKERFSAEFPKEGPSILRIQQVVRGDSAAYFCASSPGQGRTEAFFGQGTRLTVV.

The J gene is TRBJ2-7, the V gene TRBV10-3; TRBD1 might be the D (6 bases). Germline V gene data show CDR1 as ENHRY and CDR2 as SYGVKD. Deletions cut 4 bases from V and 2 bases from J, with 9 bases between. The CDR3 totals 13 residues. The CDR3 bases are TGTGCCATCAGTGGACAGGACCCCTACGAGCAGTACTTC. Protein sequence: CAISGQDPYEQYF.

In its sample, this clone was seen once. This rearrangement joins TRBV5-1 to TRBJ2-3; TRBD1 matches 7 bases. V dropped 2 bases and J dropped 2; count of bases not matched to a gene: 8. The germline V gene has CDR1 SGHRS and CDR2 YFSETQ. CDR3 length equals 16 residues. CDR3 sequence reads: CASSFFRGGNTDTQYF. In DNA, the CDR3 is TGCGCCAGCAGCTTTTTCAGAGGGGGCAACACAGATACGCAGTATTTT.

This clone was picked up a small number of times. The chain recombines TRBV14 with TRBJ1-3; no clear D gene. The CDR3 spans 13 residues. CDR1 is SGHDN, CDR2 FVKESK, per germline. Deletions cut 1 base from V and 4 bases from J, with 5 bases between. Written as DNA, the CDR3 is TGTGCCAGCAGCCAAGTTTCGGGAAACACCATATATTTT. The encoded protein is CASSQVSGNTIYF.

The genes are TRBV19 and TRBJ1-4, with 7 nucleotides matching TRBD1. The CDR3 is 13 residues long. The V gene end was trimmed by 9 bases and the J gene end by 5 bases; junction bases not matched to a gene: 6. The germline gives CDR1 LNHDA, CDR2 SQIVND (reference sequence). The CDR3 region is CASRQGGNEKLFF. The CDR3 region has the DNA TGTGCCAGCCGACAGGGTGGGAATGAAAAACTGTTTTTT.

This chain joins TRBV6-5 and TRBJ1-2; TRBD1 agrees at 10 bases. Germline V gene lookup returns CDR1 MNHEY and CDR2 SVGAGI. V dropped 6 bases and J dropped 7; count of bases not matched to a gene: 2. This CDR3 has 12 residues. Here the CDR3 DNA reads TGTGCCAGCAGCTGGGACAGGGGTGGCTACACCTTC. Protein: CASSWDRGGYTF.

V and J are TRBV7-2 and TRBJ2-7; D ambiguous. Germline V gene lookup returns CDR1 SGHTA and CDR2 FQGNSA. V was cut by 5 bases and J by 2 bases, with 16 bases left in between. CDR3 length equals 15 residues. The CDR3 spells CASSTPVALAYEQYF. The CDR3 nucleotides read TGTGCCAGCAGCACCCCGGTAGCTCTAGCCTACGAGCAGTACTTC.

The J gene is TRBJ2-3, the V gene TRBV7-2; possibly TRBD2 for D (6 bases). Germline values: CDR1 SGHTA, CDR2 FQGNSA. The CDR3 extends over 16 amino acids. V shed 5 bases and J shed 1 base, with 16 bases lying between them. The DNA for the CDR3 is TGTGCCAGCAGCCCAAGGACCAGGAGGGGCACAGATACGCAGTATTTT. Amino acid sequence: CASSPRTRRGTDTQYF.

V usage is TRBV19 and J usage is TRBJ1-1; 8 positions match TRBD1. The CDR3 totals 13 residues. Unmatched junction bases numbered 5, after V lost 7 bases and J lost 4 bases. Germline V gene data show CDR1 as LNHDA and CDR2 as SQIVND (reference sequence). The CDR3 loop is CASNRGAATEAFF. CDR3 DNA sequence: TGTGCCAGTAACAGGGGGGCGGCCACTGAAGCTTTCTTT.

The chain links TRBV28 to TRBJ2-7, with 12 bases identical to TRBD2. V shed 8 bases, J shed 9 bases, and the junction held 11 bases outside the gene matches. The CDR3 loop spans 14 amino acids. From germline, CDR1 is MDHEN and CDR2 SYDVKM. The CDR3 sequence: CASDYSLTSGRQYF. CDR3 nucleotide sequence: TGTGCCAGCGATTACTCACTGACTAGCGGGAGGCAGTACTTC.

The genes are TRBV11-3 and TRBJ2-7; D possibly corresponds to TRBD2 (6 bases). The germline V gene has CDR1 SGHNT and CDR2 YENEEA. This CDR3 has 14 amino acids. With 5 bases removed from V and 1 base from J, the gap between germline ends came to 12 bases. The CDR3, as DNA: TGTGCCAGCAGCCCTGCCGGGGGTTCCTACGAGCAGTACTTC. This translates into CASSPAGGSYEQYF.

The J gene is TRBJ2-1, the V gene TRBV18, with D unclear. CDR1 is KGHSH and CDR2 is LQKENI in the germline V gene. V gave up 0 bases and J gave up 5 bases, with 14 bases separating them. CDR3 length: 16 residues. CDR3 coding DNA: TGTGCCAGCTCACCACCGAACCTGACTCCGAACAATGAGCAGTTCTTC. It translates to CASSPPNLTPNNEQFF. Full variable domain (missing parts from reference TRBV18 and TRBJ2-1): NAGVMQNPRHLVRRRGQEARLRCSPMKGHSHVYWYRQLPEEGLKFMVYLQKENIIDESGMPKERFSAEFPKEGPSILRIQQVVRGDSAAYFCASSPPNLTPNNEQFFGPGTRLTVL.

The V gene is TRBV7-9, the J gene TRBJ1-2, with 10 bases lining up with TRBD1. The V gene end was trimmed by 1 base and the J gene end by 7 bases; junction bases not matched to a gene: 9. The germline CDR1 and CDR2 sequences are SEHNR and FQNEAQ (reference sequence). CDR3 size: 16 residues. CDR3: CASSLEGGQGVSGYTF. The DNA for the CDR3 is TGTGCCAGCAGCTTAGAGGGCGGACAGGGGGTCTCTGGCTACACCTTC.

The V and J genes are TRBV20-1 and TRBJ1-5, with TRBD1 matching over 7 bases. This CDR3 is 16 amino acids long. J lost 0 bases, V lost 3 bases, and 8 bases had no gene match. In germline, CDR1 is DFQATT, CDR2 SNEGSKA (reference sequence). The CDR3 bases are TGCAGTGCTAGTTGGGGGTCAGGGGGTAGCAATCAGCCCCAGCATTTT. As protein: CSASWGSGGSNQPQHF.